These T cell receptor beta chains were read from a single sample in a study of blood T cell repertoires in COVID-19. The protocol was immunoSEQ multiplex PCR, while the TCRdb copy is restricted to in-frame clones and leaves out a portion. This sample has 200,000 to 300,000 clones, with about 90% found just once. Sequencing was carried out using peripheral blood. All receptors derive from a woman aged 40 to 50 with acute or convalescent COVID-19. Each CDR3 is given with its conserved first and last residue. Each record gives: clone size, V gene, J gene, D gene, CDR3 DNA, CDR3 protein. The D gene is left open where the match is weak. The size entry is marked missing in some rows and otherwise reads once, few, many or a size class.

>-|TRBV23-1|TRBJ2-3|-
TGCGCCAGCAGCCGCTCCCCGGGGGACAGCCATTATAGCACAGATACGCAGTATTTT
CASSRSPGDSHYSTDTQYF
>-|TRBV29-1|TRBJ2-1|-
TGCAGCGTCGCCCTGGAGGGCAATGAGCAGTTCTTC
CSVALEGNEQFF
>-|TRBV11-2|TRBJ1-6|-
TGTGCCAGCAGCCTAGGGGTGGGAGGGGGGGGAAATTCACCCCTCCACTTT
CASSLGVGGGGNSPLHF
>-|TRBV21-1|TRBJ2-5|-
TGTGCCAGCAGCAAAGAGGGGAGGGTCTACCAAGAGACCCAGTACTTC
CASSKEGRVYQETQYF
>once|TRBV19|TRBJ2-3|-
TGTGCCAGTAGTATTTACAGGGAAAGCACAGATACGCAGTATTTT
CASSIYRESTDTQYF
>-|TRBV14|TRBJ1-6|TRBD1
TGTGCCAGCAGCCAAGCCATGACAGGGAAGGGTTATTCACCCCTCCACTTT
CASSQAMTGKGYSPLHF
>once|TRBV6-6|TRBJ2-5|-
TGTGCCAGCAGTTACGGCAGGGACCAAGAGACCCAGTACTTC
CASSYGRDQETQYF
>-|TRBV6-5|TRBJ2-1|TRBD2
TGTGCCAGCAGTCTAGCGGGGGGGGTCTACAATGAGCAGTTCTTC
CASSLAGGVYNEQFF
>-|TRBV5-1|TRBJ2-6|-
TGCGCCAGCAGCTCCCAGGGTTCCGGGGCCAACGTCCTGACTTTC
CASSSQGSGANVLTF
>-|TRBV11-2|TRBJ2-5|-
TGTGCCAGCAGCTCCCCTGGGCAGGGAGAGACCCAGTACTTC
CASSSPGQGETQYF
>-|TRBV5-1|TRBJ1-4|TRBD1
TGCGCCAGCGCAACAGGGGATACTAATGAAAAACTGTTTTTT
CASATGDTNEKLFF
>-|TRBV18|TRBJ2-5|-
TGTGCCAGCTCACCGGGGCCCGAGACCCAGTACTTC
CASSPGPETQYF
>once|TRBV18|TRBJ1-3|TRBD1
TGTGCCAGCAGACAGGGAGACTCTGGAAACACCATATATTTT
CASRQGDSGNTIYF
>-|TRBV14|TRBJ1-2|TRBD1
TGTGCCAGCAGCCTACAGGGGGCGCGGGGCTACACCTTC
CASSLQGARGYTF
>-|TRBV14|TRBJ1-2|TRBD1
TGTGCCAGCAGCGGGACAGGGACGGTTTATGGCTACACCTTC
CASSGTGTVYGYTF
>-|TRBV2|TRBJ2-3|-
TGTGCCAGCAGTGACTCAGGGAGCACAGATACGCAGTATTTT
CASSDSGSTDTQYF
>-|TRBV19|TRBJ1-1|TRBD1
TGTGCCAGTAGTCCCCAGACAGGGCGATTTAGCACTGAAGCTTTCTTT
CASSPQTGRFSTEAFF
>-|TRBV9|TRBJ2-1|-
TGTGCCAGCAGCGTCGAGGGTCTCACCTACAATGAGCAGTTCTTC
CASSVEGLTYNEQFF
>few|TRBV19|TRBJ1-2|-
TGTGCCAGTAGTGAGTCCTCGATGGGACAAAAGAGCTATGGCTACACCTTC
CASSESSMGQKSYGYTF
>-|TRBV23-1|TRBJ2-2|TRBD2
TGCGCCAGCTACTTCGACCAGCGGGGCGGGGAGCTGTTTTTT
CASYFDQRGGELFF
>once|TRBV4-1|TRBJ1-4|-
TGCGCCAGCGCGACGGTGGGCTATGAAAAACTGTTTTTT
CASATVGYEKLFF
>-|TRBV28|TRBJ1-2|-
TGTGCCAGCAACAACCGGACACGGTGGTCTGGCTACACCTTC
CASNNRTRWSGYTF
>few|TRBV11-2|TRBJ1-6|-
TGTGCCAGCAGCTTAGAGAATCACGGTTCACCCCTCCACTTT
CASSLENHGSPLHF
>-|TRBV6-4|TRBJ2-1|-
TGTGCCAGCAGTGAAGGCCTCACCACGGGGGAGCAGTTCTTC
CASSEGLTTGEQFF
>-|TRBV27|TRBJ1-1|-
TGTGCCAGCAGTTCCACCTTGGAGGAAGCTTTCTTT
CASSSTLEEAFF
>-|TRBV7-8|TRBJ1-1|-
TGTGCCAGCAGCCGGGACTCCCCTTCGGCTTTCTTT
CASSRDSPSAFF
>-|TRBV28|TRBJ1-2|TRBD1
TGTGCCAGCATCCAGGGACAGGGCTATGGCTACACCTTC
CASIQGQGYGYTF
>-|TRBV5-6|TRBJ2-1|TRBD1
TGTGCCAGCAGCTTGAAGAGGTCTGGCAGGGGGTGGAATGAGCAGTTCTTC
CASSLKRSGRGWNEQFF
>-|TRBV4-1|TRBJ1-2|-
TGCGCCAGCAGCCAAGACCTGAGTCCAAATTCGGATGGCTACACCTTC
CASSQDLSPNSDGYTF
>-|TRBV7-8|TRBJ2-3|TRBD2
TGTGCCAGCAGCTTACGGTTAGCGGGGGACCTTTGGACAGATACGCAGTATTTT
CASSLRLAGDLWTDTQYF
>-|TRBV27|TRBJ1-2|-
TGTGCCAGCAGTCCGGGGGACTATGGCTACACCTTC
CASSPGDYGYTF
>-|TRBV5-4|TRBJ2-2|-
TGTGCCAGCAGCTCATTTTTTGGGGCAAAAACCGGGGAGCTGTTTTTT
CASSSFFGAKTGELFF
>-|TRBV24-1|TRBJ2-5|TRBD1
TGTGCCACCAGACAGACAGGGGGGGGGCAAGAGACCCAGTACTTC
CATRQTGGGQETQYF
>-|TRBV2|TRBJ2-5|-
TGTGCCAGCCCGGATGGGGGCTCGTGGCAAGAGACCCAGTACTTC
CASPDGGSWQETQYF
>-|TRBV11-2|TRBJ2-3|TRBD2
TGTGCCAGCAGCTTAAGCGGGGCTCTCGCGGGGGGCACAGATACGCAGTATTTT
CASSLSGALAGGTDTQYF
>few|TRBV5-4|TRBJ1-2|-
TGTGCCAGCAGCTTGGTCCCCTTAGGCAGGCGGGGCGGCTACACCTTC
CASSLVPLGRRGGYTF
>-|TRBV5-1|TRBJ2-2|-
TGCGCCAGCAGCTCCCCCCGTGGGGAGCTGTTTTTT
CASSSPRGELFF
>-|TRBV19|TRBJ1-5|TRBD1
TGTGCCAGTATCGAATGGGGGGACAGTAATCAGCCCCAGCATTTT
CASIEWGDSNQPQHF
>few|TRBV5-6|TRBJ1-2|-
TGTGCCAGCAGCTTGGGGGTACAGATATATGGCTACACCTTC
CASSLGVQIYGYTF
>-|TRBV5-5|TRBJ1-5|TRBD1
TGTGCCAGCAACCAGGAGGGGGCAGGAAATCAGCCCCAGCATTTT
CASNQEGAGNQPQHF
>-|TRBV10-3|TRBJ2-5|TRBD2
TGTGCCATCAGTGATAGATTAGCGGGGGCCCAAGAGACCCAGTACTTC
CAISDRLAGAQETQYF
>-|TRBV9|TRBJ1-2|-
TGTGCCAGCAGCCCCACCCGGACAGCTTCCTATGGCTACACCTTC
CASSPTRTASYGYTF
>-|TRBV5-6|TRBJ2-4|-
TGTGCCAGCAGCTTGAAAGGACTAGCCAAAAACATTCAGTACTTC
CASSLKGLAKNIQYF
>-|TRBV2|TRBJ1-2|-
TGTGCCAGCAGTGAATCCGGGGTCGGGAATTCTAACTATGGCTACACCTTC
CASSESGVGNSNYGYTF
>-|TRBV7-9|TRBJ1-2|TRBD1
TGTGCCAGCAGCCTAGGACAGGGGGCTGGTGGCTACACCTTC
CASSLGQGAGGYTF
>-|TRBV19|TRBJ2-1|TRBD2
TGTGCCAGTAGCAAACATAGCGGGGGGTCCTACAATGAGCAGTTCTTC
CASSKHSGGSYNEQFF
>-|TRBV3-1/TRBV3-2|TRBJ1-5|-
TGTGCCAGCAGCCATAGACAGAGCAATCAGCCCCAGCATTTT
CASSHRQSNQPQHF
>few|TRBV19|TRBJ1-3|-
TGTGCCAGTAGGGACAGCTCTGGAAACACCATATATTTT
CASRDSSGNTIYF
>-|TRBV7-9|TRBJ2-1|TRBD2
TGTGCCAGCAGCCCGACTAGCGGGACTGGGGGTGAGCAGTTCTTC
CASSPTSGTGGEQFF
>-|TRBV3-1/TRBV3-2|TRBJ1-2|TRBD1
TGTGCCAGCAGCCAAGCCGGGACAGGGTTCTATGGCTACACCTTC
CASSQAGTGFYGYTF
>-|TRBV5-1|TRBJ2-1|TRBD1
TGCGCCAGCACGCAGGGGGCAGGGGGAGGCTATGAGCAGTTCTTC
CASTQGAGGGYEQFF
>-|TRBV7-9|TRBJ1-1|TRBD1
TGTGCCAGCAGCTTAGCCGGGACAGGGTCGGCTGAAGCTTTCTTT
CASSLAGTGSAEAFF
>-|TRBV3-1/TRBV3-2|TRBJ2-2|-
TGTGCCAGCAGCCTTCGGGTCGACGGCGGGGAGCTGTTTTTT
CASSLRVDGGELFF
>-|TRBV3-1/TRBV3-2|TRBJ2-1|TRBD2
TGTGCCAGCAGCCAAGGGGCGGGGGGGTGGAATGAGCAGTTCTTC
CASSQGAGGWNEQFF